The TCR beta chain under discussion was sequenced for a study of human T cells and chemical hapten exposure. One entry per CDR3 protein, called by TCRdb with MiXCR from the RACE reads. The sample shows 150,000 to 200,000 distinct CDR3 sequences, around 13% of them seen only once. This clonotype was seen more than once but under ten times. Antigen: not known. The junction had 9 bases not matched to a gene; V was cut back by 4 bases and J by 6 bases. This CDR3 is 14 amino acids long. Germline values: CDR1 SGDLS, CDR2 YYNGEE. Study conclusions and caveats: Expanded TCRs showed more large CDR3 clusters than pre-sensitization or healthy control sets.

The time point is: patch test 1, 2 weeks after DPC sensitization. Treatment specified: therapeutic diphenylcyclopropenone sensitization with weekly scalp DPC. The V gene is TRBV9, the J gene TRBJ2-5; 7 positions agree with TRBD2. The sequenced sample was whole blood, obtained in connection with sensitization to the hapten diphenylcyclopropenone (DPC). This receptor was identified in a woman in her twenties or thirties with alopecia areata. Some clones in this sample may be carry-over from other donors' samples. The CDR3 sequence: CASSLGTNPQTQYF. In DNA, the CDR3 is TGTGCCAGCAGCCTGGGGACTAACCCACAGACCCAGTACTTC.